These 25 T cell receptor beta chains were sequenced from one sample in a study of blood T cells in healthy people across ages. The second PCR ran roughly 6 to 11 cycles with a sample-barcoded 5' primer and J-beta primers. Using its own MiXCR run on the 5' RACE reads, TCRdb lists one record per CDR3 protein. The profile shows over 1,500,000 distinct CDR3 sequences, approximately 39% of them singletons. Sequencing input: blood. Source of these receptors: a human donor in good health.

The V gene is TRBV7-9, the J gene TRBJ2-4; D possibly uses TRBD1 or TRBD2 (6 bases each). Germline CDR1 is SEHNR and CDR2 is FQNEAQ (reference sequence). CDR3 length: 15 amino acids. V was pared by 5 bases and J by 0 bases, with 11 bases between. In DNA form, the CDR3 reads TGTGCCAGCAGCGATAAGGGGGGAGCCAAAAACATTCAGTACTTC. Residues: CASSDKGGAKNIQYF.

This chain connects TRBV20-1 to TRBJ2-7; 10 bases line up with TRBD2. Per germline, CDR1 DFQATT and CDR2 SNEGSKA (reference sequence). V gave up 4 bases and J gave up 7 bases; unmatched junction bases: 10. The CDR3 is 14 amino acids. CDR3 region: CSATIIAGGKEQYF. The CDR3 DNA follows: TGCAGTGCTACTATCATAGCGGGGGGTAAAGAGCAGTACTTC.

The chain has TRBV3-1 and TRBJ1-2; perhaps TRBD1 as D (6 bases). The V end lost 0 bases, the J end lost 1 base, and 12 bases lay between the germline ends. Germline CDR1 and CDR2: LGHDT and YNNKEL (reference sequence). There are 16 residues in the CDR3. As DNA, the CDR3 is TGTGCCAGCAGCCAAGATCGGGGACAATATAACTATGGCTACACCTTC. Translation gives CASSQDRGQYNYGYTF.

The chain links TRBV29-1 to TRBJ2-7; TRBD2 matches at 7 bases. The V and J ends lost 5 bases and 1 base, in that order; junction bases with no gene match: 8. Germline CDR1 and CDR2: SQVTM and ANQGSEA. CDR3 length equals 14 residues. CDR3 nucleotides: TGCAGCGTTTATGGGGGGGGGGTATCCTACGAGCAGTACTTC. As protein: CSVYGGGVSYEQYF.

In DNA form, the CDR3 reads TGTGCCACCAGGTCGGGGGTATGGAATCAGCCCCAGCATTTT. Translation gives CATRSGVWNQPQHF. This chain joins TRBV27 and TRBJ1-5; D may be TRBD1 (5 bases). CDR3 length: 14 residues. V lost 10 bases and J 4 bases, leaving 17 bases between the germline ends. The germline V gene encodes CDR1 MNHEY and CDR2 SMNVEV (reference sequence).

The CDR3 sequence is CASSLEILAGGSYEQYF. The DNA of the CDR3 is TGCGCCAGCAGCTTAGAGATCTTAGCGGGGGGTTCCTACGAGCAGTACTTC. The chain carries TRBV5-1 and TRBJ2-7, with 10 bases identical to TRBD2. J was trimmed by 1 base and V by 2 bases; bases with no gene match: 9. The length of the CDR3 is 17 residues. Germline V gives CDR1 SGHRS, CDR2 YFSETQ.

This clonotype was seen only a few times. J is TRBJ2-3 and V is TRBV7-9, with D possibly TRBD1 on 6 matching bases. Trimming left V 5 bases short and J 5 bases short, with 11 bases between. Germline CDR1 is SEHNR and CDR2 is FQNEAQ (reference sequence). This CDR3 region has 13 residues. Here the CDR3 DNA reads TGTGCCAGCAGCACCTCGGACAGAGATACGCAGTATTTT. It specifies CASSTSDRDTQYF.

The V and J genes are TRBV25-1 and TRBJ2-7; D not certain. The V gene lost 5 bases and the J gene lost 5 bases, with 7 bases spanning the gap. Germline V gives CDR1 MGHDK, CDR2 SYGVNS. The CDR3 covers 11 residues. CDR3 residues: CASSINNEQYF. CDR3 sequence (DNA): TGTGCCAGCAGTATCAACAACGAGCAGTACTTC.

This clonotype was counted a few times. The V and J genes are TRBV29-1 and TRBJ1-1; D perhaps matches TRBD1 (5 bases). CDR1 SQVTM and CDR2 ANQGSEA come from the germline V gene. V was pared by 4 bases and J by 11 bases, with 20 bases between. The CDR3 has 13 amino acids. The CDR3: CSVAYLLGPEAFF. The CDR3 DNA reads TGCAGCGTTGCTTACCTTTTGGGGCCAGAGGCTTTCTTT. The entire variable domain, with the rest obtained from reference TRBV29-1 and TRBJ1-1, is as follows: SAVISQKPSRDICQRGTSLTIQCQVDSQVTMMFWYRQQPGQSLTLIATANQGSEATYESGFVIDKFPISRPNLTFSTLTVSNMSPEDSSIYLCSVAYLLGPEAFFGQGTRLTVV.

CDR3 amino acids: CASSTRTSGGRSSYNEQFF. The CDR3 DNA reads as TGTGCCAGCAGCACTCGGACTAGCGGGGGGCGCAGCTCCTACAATGAGCAGTTCTTC. The V gene is TRBV7-8, the J gene TRBJ2-1, with TRBD2 matching over 14 bases. Germline V gene data show CDR1 as SGHVS and CDR2 as FQNEAQ. CDR3 size: 19 residues. With V trimmed by 5 bases and J by 0 bases, 9 bases remained unmatched. Filled out from reference TRBV7-8 and TRBJ2-1, the complete variable domain reads GAGVSQSPRYKVAKRGQDVALRCDPISGHVSLFWYQQALGQGPEFLTYFQNEAQLDKSGLPSDRFFAERPEGSVSTLKIQRTQQEDSAVYLCASSTRTSGGRSSYNEQFFGPGTRLTVL.

The V and J genes are TRBV11-3 and TRBJ1-1, with 8 bases that match TRBD1. CDR1 and CDR2 (germline): SGHNT, YENEEA. CDR3 length equals 16 residues. The J segment lost 1 base and the V segment lost 4 bases, leaving 8 bases of the junction unmatched. CDR3 in amino acids: CASSSSTGTGNTEAFF. CDR3 sequence (DNA): TGTGCCAGCAGCTCCTCCACCGGGACAGGGAACACTGAAGCTTTCTTT.

The chain couples TRBV4-3 to TRBJ1-2; 10 positions agree with TRBD1. The CDR3 totals 16 residues. Per the germline V gene, CDR1 is LGHNA and CDR2 is YSLEER. V lost 1 base and J lost 3; bases outside the gene matches: 5. In nucleotides, the CDR3 is TGCGCCAGCAGCCAAGGGTCCGGGACAGGGGACTATGGCTACACCTTC. This encodes CASSQGSGTGDYGYTF.

This clonotype has just a few counts. The chain recombines TRBV29-1 with TRBJ1-2, with D unresolved. Germline V CDR1 and CDR2: SQVTM, ANQGSEA. The V end lost 2 bases, the J end lost 8 bases, and 21 bases lay between the germline ends. The CDR3 runs 15 residues. The CDR3 reads CSVEWLVGEGSGYTF. The CDR3 coding sequence is TGCAGCGTTGAATGGCTCGTCGGGGAGGGTAGCGGCTACACCTTC.

This chain connects TRBV7-6 to TRBJ2-1, with 16 positions matching TRBD2. With 11 bases clipped from V and 3 bases from J, the junction kept 4 bases outside the gene matches. The CDR3 contains 15 residues. Germline V gives CDR1 SGHVS, CDR2 FNYEAQ. This CDR3 reads CAAGLAGGSYNEQFF. CDR3 coding DNA: TGTGCCGCGGGACTAGCGGGGGGGAGCTACAATGAGCAGTTCTTC.

This clonotype was counted between two and nine times. The chain is built from TRBV4-3 and TRBJ2-1; 7 bases agree with TRBD1. The V gene end was trimmed by 0 bases and the J gene end by 4 bases; junction bases not matched to a gene: 6. The germline V gene encodes CDR1 LGHNA and CDR2 YSLEER. This CDR3 is built from 16 residues. In DNA form, the CDR3 reads TGCGCCAGCAGCCAAGATGAGACAGGGTTTTACAATGAGCAGTTCTTC. Encoded protein: CASSQDETGFYNEQFF.

The genes are TRBV29-1 and TRBJ2-7, with 7 nucleotides matching TRBD1. CDR1 and CDR2 (germline): SQVTM, ANQGSEA. With 6 bases clipped from V and 3 bases from J, the junction kept 5 bases outside the gene matches. The CDR3 spans 12 residues. CDR3 DNA: TGCAGCGTCGAGGGACAGCTCTACGAGCAGTACTTC. Amino acid sequence: CSVEGQLYEQYF.

This clonotype was recorded a few times. V and J are TRBV3-1 and TRBJ2-7, with TRBD1 matching over 7 bases. CDR1 is LGHDT and CDR2 is YNNKEL in the germline V gene (reference sequence). J was trimmed by 5 bases and V by 2 bases; bases with no gene match: 9. CDR3 size: 15 residues. CDR3 loop: CASSQREHRGNEQYF. For the CDR3, the DNA is TGTGCCAGCAGCCAACGGGAACACAGGGGAAACGAGCAGTACTTC.

CDR3 in amino acids: CASSRWGDGGTQYF. DNA of the CDR3: TGTGCCAGCAGTAGGTGGGGCGATGGTGGTACGCAGTATTTT. The V call is TRBV11-3, the J call TRBJ2-3, with D perhaps TRBD1 (5 bases). Germline CDR1 and CDR2: SGHNT and YENEEA. This CDR3 is 14 amino acids long. V was pared by 6 bases and J by 8 bases, with 18 bases between.

Here the CDR3 reads CASSLRVPHEQYF. CDR3 coding DNA: TGTGCCAGCAGCTTGAGGGTTCCCCACGAGCAGTACTTC. The gene calls are TRBV13 and TRBJ2-4; tentatively, D is TRBD2 (5 bases). Near its end, the DNA agrees better with TRBJ2-7, so the J call may be wrong. The CDR3 runs to 13 residues. Germline lookup yields CDR1 PRHDT and CDR2 FYEKMQ (reference sequence).

The J gene is TRBJ2-7, the V gene TRBV3-1; TRBD1 matches 9 bases. CDR1 is LGHDT, CDR2 YNNKEL, per germline (reference sequence). The CDR3 runs 15 residues. V shed 6 bases and J 2 bases; nucleotides not matched to a gene: 8. The CDR3 DNA follows: TGTGCCAGCAGTTTAAGGGGGACAGGGACCTACGAGCAGTACTTC. Amino acid sequence: CASSLRGTGTYEQYF.

This sequence joins TRBV6-2 or TRBV6-3 and TRBJ2-1; D may match TRBD1 or TRBD2 (5 bases each). CDR3 length: 12 residues. V was pared by 10 bases and J by 10 bases, with 17 bases between. The germline V gene encodes CDR1 MNHEY and CDR2 SVGEGT. The CDR3 region has the DNA TGTGCCACGGGGCAGGTTTTCTACGAGCAGTTCTTC. Protein product: CATGQVFYEQFF.

In regard to this clonotype: An end of the junction does not agree with germline; a read error may underlie this. V usage is TRBV4-1 and J usage is TRBJ2-7; either TRBD1 or TRBD2 may supply D (6 bases each). The CDR3 runs to 16 residues. The germline V gene has CDR1 MGHRA and CDR2 YSYEKL. CDR3 DNA sequence: TGCGCCGGCAGCCAAATAAAGGAGGGCAGGGGTTACGAGCAGCACTTC. This codes for CAGSQIKEGRGYEQHF.

There are a few counts of this clonotype. The V call is TRBV12-3 or TRBV12-4, the J call TRBJ2-5; tentative D call: TRBD1 (6 bases). The last part of the DNA fits TRBJ2-7 better; the J call may be wrong. The CDR3 is 14 amino acids. The CDR3 here is CASSGQGFGNEQYF. The DNA of the CDR3 is TGTGCCAGCAGTGGCCAGGGGTTTGGCAACGAGCAGTACTTC.

This chain connects TRBV4-2 to TRBJ2-7; TRBD2 agrees at 12 bases. The CDR3 runs 14 residues. CDR1 and CDR2 (germline): LGHNA, YNFKEQ. Losses at the gene ends were 6 bases for V and 3 bases for J; bases not matched to a gene: 3. The CDR3 bases are TGTGCCAGCAGTAGACTAGCGGGGGACTACGAGCAGTACTTC. Amino acids: CASSRLAGDYEQYF.

The V and J genes are TRBV11-1 and TRBJ2-3; 8 nucleotides line up with TRBD1. Losses at the gene ends were 5 bases for V and 3 bases for J; bases not matched to a gene: 7. This CDR3 is built from 15 residues. Germline V gene lookup returns CDR1 SGHAT and CDR2 FQDESV (reference sequence). The CDR3 here is CASSLGQGWTDTQYF. The CDR3 nucleotides read TGTGCCAGCAGCCTTGGACAGGGTTGGACAGATACGCAGTATTTT.